The present entry profiles one T cell receptor (beta chain) with its context. Its antigen remains unidentified. The sample comes from a study of cytomegalovirus exposure and HLA in healthy donors. Study-level points and caveats: Some segments of the V type, notably TRBV6-2 and TRBV6-3, were excluded as indistinguishable. When analyzed later, a missense DCLRE1C variant was found to be linked to TCR beta V- and J-gene trimming. Most TCR sequences showed up rarely, but some public TCRs showed up in many donors. DRB1 showed the most TCR associations and HLA-C the fewest in a later analysis, as rates varied by HLA locus.

The study ran its PCR with 60 Vbeta and 13 Jbeta primers. TCRdb keeps only in-frame clones here, not all; method: immunoSEQ multiplex PCR. Here the sample spans around 190,000 clones, 80% to 90% being singletons. The V gene end was trimmed by 5 bases and the J gene end by 5 bases; junction bases not matched to a gene: 2. The CDR3 has 13 residues. Germline lookup yields CDR1 SGHTA and CDR2 FQGTGA. The chain links TRBV7-3 to TRBJ2-2; 7 nucleotides line up with TRBD1. Sample: PBMCs. The sequence derives from a woman in her thirties in good health and CMV-seronegative. The CDR3 sequence: CASSLQGTGELFF. CDR3 sequence (DNA): TGTGCCAGCAGCCTACAGGGGACCGGGGAGCTGTTTTTT.